This is a list of T cell receptor beta chains from one sample in a study of long-term antiretroviral therapy in people with HIV. Generated by immunoSEQ multiplex PCR, the TCRdb table keeps only in-frame clones and is missing some. The sample yields roughly 42,000 clones, around 86% seen once. The material was unsorted PBMCs, obtained 0.1 years before starting antiretroviral therapy. These receptors came from a woman in her fifties or sixties with HIV. The CDR3 runs from the conserved cysteine through the conserved F or W. Fields, in order: V gene, J gene, CDR3 length, D gene, clone size, CDR3 DNA, CDR3 protein. A D gene is named only where the DNA matches it firmly. Part of the rows lack a size; the others show once, few, many or a class for expanded clones.

>TRBV5-6|TRBJ1-2|12|-|-
TGTGCCAGCAGCTTGGTTGGGTTCGGCTACACCTTC
CASSLVGFGYTF
>TRBV11-2|TRBJ2-5|14|-|-
TGTGCCAGCAGCTTAGATAGCCTCTGGGAGACCCAGTACTTC
CASSLDSLWETQYF
>TRBV11-2|TRBJ1-2|17|TRBD1|-
TGTGCCAGCAGCGCTGCCGGGACAGGGGGCCTTAACTATGGCTACACCTTC
CASSAAGTGGLNYGYTF
>TRBV5-1|TRBJ1-2|15|-|-
TGCGCCAGCAGCTTAACAGGGCAGACTAACTATGGCTACACCTTC
CASSLTGQTNYGYTF
>TRBV25-1|TRBJ1-2|12|TRBD1|-
TGTGCCAGCAGCAGGACAGGCGTTGGCTACACCTTC
CASSRTGVGYTF
>TRBV15|TRBJ1-1|15|-|-
TGTGCCACCAGTTCCTGGGGGGGCCCTGGGACTGAAGCTTTCTTT
CATSSWGGPGTEAFF
>TRBV25-1|TRBJ1-4|15|-|-
TGTGCCAGCAGTGAATTGGCCGACCTAAATGAAAAACTGTTTTTT
CASSELADLNEKLFF
>TRBV5-1|TRBJ1-2|15|-|-
TGCGCCAGCAGCCCGCGGGGGGTAGCTAACTATGGCTACACCTTC
CASSPRGVANYGYTF
>TRBV7-9|TRBJ2-2|16|-|-
TGTGCCAGCAGCATCCTGTGGGGGGCCTTCACCGGGGAGCTGTTTTTT
CASSILWGAFTGELFF
>TRBV7-6|TRBJ2-7|13|-|-
TGTGCCAGCAGCTTCTCAGAAACCTACGAGCAGTACTTC
CASSFSETYEQYF
>TRBV4-3|TRBJ2-3|13|-|-
TGCGCCAGCAGCCAAGAGAAGGGGAATACGCAGTATTTT
CASSQEKGNTQYF
>TRBV19|TRBJ2-2|15|-|-
TGTGCCAGTAGTATAGAGACAGCGAACACCGGGGAGCTGTTTTTT
CASSIETANTGELFF
>TRBV29-1|TRBJ1-2|12|-|-
TGCAGCGTTGAAGGACGCTCCTATGGCTACACCTTC
CSVEGRSYGYTF
>TRBV7-3|TRBJ2-7|16|TRBD2|-
TGTGCCAGCAGCTTACACGGGACTAGCGGAGGTTACGAGCAGTACTTC
CASSLHGTSGGYEQYF
>TRBV4-3|TRBJ1-3|14|-|-
TGCGCCAGCAGCCAAGCTGTCTCTGGAAACACCATATATTTT
CASSQAVSGNTIYF
>TRBV19|TRBJ1-5|14|TRBD1|-
TGTGCCAGTAGTATAACAGGGGGCAATCAGCCCCAGCATTTT
CASSITGGNQPQHF
>TRBV6-1|TRBJ1-4|14|-|large
TGTGCCAGCAGTGGGGCAGGTGGTGTTGAAAAACTGTTTTTT
CASSGAGGVEKLFF
>TRBV4-3|TRBJ2-3|15|-|-
TGCGCCAGCAGCCAAGACGAGCGGGCAACAGATACGCAGTATTTT
CASSQDERATDTQYF
>TRBV7-8|TRBJ1-2|15|TRBD1|-
TGTGCCAGCAGCCCGAGGACAGGGGGCAACTATGGCTACACCTTC
CASSPRTGGNYGYTF
>TRBV2|TRBJ1-6|13|-|few
TGTGCCGGGAGAGGGAGGGATAATTCACCCCTCCACTTT
CAGRGRDNSPLHF
>TRBV6-6|TRBJ1-5|14|-|-
TGTGCCAGCAGTCTTAGTAATTTCAATCAGCCCCAGCATTTT
CASSLSNFNQPQHF
>TRBV10-3|TRBJ2-5|16|TRBD2|-
TGTGCCATCAGTGAGGGCGCTCTAGCGGGGGGAGAGACCCAGTACTTC
CAISEGALAGGETQYF
>TRBV30|TRBJ2-3|13|-|-
TGTGCCTGGAGTGTACGTAGCACAGATACGCAGTATTTT
CAWSVRSTDTQYF
>TRBV7-6|TRBJ2-1|14|-|-
TGTGCCAGCAGCTATCAGGACAGCTCCAATGAGCAGTTCTTC
CASSYQDSSNEQFF
>TRBV2|TRBJ1-2|11|-|-
TGTGCCAGCACAACGTCCTATGGCTACACCTTC
CASTTSYGYTF
>TRBV5-1|TRBJ1-6|16|-|once
TGCGCCAGCAGCCCTACCGGGGGGGCTGCTAATTCACCCCTCCACTTT
CASSPTGGAANSPLHF
>TRBV7-8|TRBJ2-1|15|TRBD2|-
TGTGCCAGCAGCTTAGGGCCGGGCGGGGGGTCCAGACGGCTCTTC
CASSLGPGGGSRRLF
>TRBV7-3|TRBJ2-5|13|-|-
TGTGCCAGCAGCTTAGTTAGTCGGGAGACCCAGTACTTC
CASSLVSRETQYF
>TRBV7-2|TRBJ2-7|12|-|-
TGTGCCAGCAGCTTCGACGGACCGGGGCAGTACTTC
CASSFDGPGQYF
>TRBV2|TRBJ1-1|17|-|-
TGTGCCAGCAGTGAAGCCCCGACATTGGCAGGGGTCACTGAAGCTTTCTTT
CASSEAPTLAGVTEAFF
>TRBV29-1|TRBJ1-3|13|-|-
TGCAGCGTTTCGAAGGGAGCTGGAAACACCATATATTTT
CSVSKGAGNTIYF
>TRBV4-1|TRBJ1-4|15|TRBD1|-
TGCGCCAGCAGCCAAGCCCGGACAGGTGATGAAAAACTGTTTTTT
CASSQARTGDEKLFF
>TRBV6-6|TRBJ2-2|11|-|once
TGTGCCAGCAGTTCCAGCGGGGAGCTGTTTTTT
CASSSSGELFF
>TRBV29-1|TRBJ1-1|12|-|-
TGCAGCGGCCTGAGGGGCAGCACTGAAGCTTTCTTT
CSGLRGSTEAFF
>TRBV6-1|TRBJ1-2|15|-|-
TGTGCCAGCAGTGAAAACGGTGGGGGCTACTATGGCTACACCTTC
CASSENGGGYYGYTF
>TRBV2|TRBJ2-3|16|TRBD1|-
TGTGCCGGTCGGGACAGGGTGATTCGAAGCACAGATACGCAGTATTTT
CAGRDRVIRSTDTQYF
>TRBV5-4|TRBJ1-4|16|TRBD1|-
TGTGCCAGCAGCGCCCGGACAGGGCGGACTAATGAAAAACTGTTTTTT
CASSARTGRTNEKLFF
>TRBV6-6|TRBJ2-5|12|-|-
TGTGCCAGCAGTGCGCGGGTCGGAGCCCAGTACTTC
CASSARVGAQYF
>TRBV11-2|TRBJ2-7|14|TRBD1|-
TGTGCCAGCAGCTTAGGTACAGGGGGCTACGAGCAGTACTTC
CASSLGTGGYEQYF
>TRBV27|TRBJ1-2|13|-|-
TGTGCCAGCAGTCCCCATATCAGTCATGGCTACACCTTC
CASSPHISHGYTF
>TRBV7-9|TRBJ2-1|18|TRBD2|-
TGTGCCAGCAGCTTACTAGCGGGGCTAATGAGCTCCTACAATGAGCAGTTCTTC
CASSLLAGLMSSYNEQFF
>TRBV23-1|TRBJ1-2|18|-|-
TGCGCCAGCAGTCCCGGGACGGACTCTCCCCGGAGGTACTATGGCTACACCTTC
CASSPGTDSPRRYYGYTF
>TRBV7-2|TRBJ2-2|15|-|-
TGTGCCAGCAGCTTAGCGGCGAGGAACACCGGGGAGCTGTTTTTT
CASSLAARNTGELFF
>TRBV9|TRBJ1-6|11|-|few
TGTGCCAGCAGCGAGGGCCTACCCCTCCACTTT
CASSEGLPLHF
>TRBV6-1|TRBJ1-2|15|TRBD1|-
TGTGCCAGCAGTCAACAGGGGGCCAGTGTCTATGGCTACACCTTC
CASSQQGASVYGYTF
>TRBV30|TRBJ2-7|14|-|-
TGTGCCTACACCCAGGGGACCAGCTCCTACGAGCAGTACTTC
CAYTQGTSSYEQYF
>TRBV5-8|TRBJ1-3|15|-|-
TGTGCCAGCAGCTTGGACCCCCCCGGGGGAAGCACCATATATTTT
CASSLDPPGGSTIYF
>TRBV6-6|TRBJ2-7|15|-|-
TGTGCCAGCAGTTACTCGAGGACGGGTGCCTACGAGCAGTACTTC
CASSYSRTGAYEQYF
>TRBV5-1|TRBJ1-2|14|-|-
TGCGCCAGCAGCTTGGGACGTACGAGCTATGGCTACACCTTC
CASSLGRTSYGYTF
>TRBV5-8|TRBJ1-1|14|-|once
TGTGCCAGCAGAACGACAGGAGTGAACACTGAAGCTTTCTTT
CASRTTGVNTEAFF
>TRBV5-6|TRBJ2-7|14|-|once
TGTGCCAGCAGCTCTGGAGGGGGGTTCTACGAGCAGTACTTC
CASSSGGGFYEQYF
>TRBV5-8|TRBJ1-2|14|TRBD1|-
TGTGCCAGCAGCTTGTGGGACAGGCGACATGGCTACACCTTC
CASSLWDRRHGYTF
>TRBV10-3|TRBJ2-7|16|TRBD1|-
TGTGCCATCAGTGAAAACCAGGGGGCAGGGCGGGGCGAGCAGTACTTC
CAISENQGAGRGEQYF
>TRBV6-6|TRBJ1-6|11|-|-
TGTGCCAGCAGCCAGTATTCACCCCTCCACTTT
CASSQYSPLHF
>TRBV11-2|TRBJ1-1|16|-|-
TGTGCCAGCAGCCTAAATCGAATACAGGGGAACACTGAAGCTTTCTTT
CASSLNRIQGNTEAFF
>TRBV5-1|TRBJ1-6|15|-|-
TGCGCCAGCAGCTTTGACAGCTCCTATAATTCACCCCTCCACTTT
CASSFDSSYNSPLHF
>TRBV7-9|TRBJ2-2|15|TRBD1|-
TGTGCCAGCAGCCGGGACAGGGCGAACACCGGGGAGCTGTTTTTT
CASSRDRANTGELFF
>TRBV4-3|TRBJ2-2|15|TRBD2|once
TGCGCCAGCAGCCAAGCTCGGGGGGGCACCGGGGAGCTGTTTTTT
CASSQARGGTGELFF
>TRBV19|TRBJ2-5|16|-|-
TGTGCCAGTAGTCCACTCGGACGGGATGTAAAAGAGACCCAGTACTTC
CASSPLGRDVKETQYF